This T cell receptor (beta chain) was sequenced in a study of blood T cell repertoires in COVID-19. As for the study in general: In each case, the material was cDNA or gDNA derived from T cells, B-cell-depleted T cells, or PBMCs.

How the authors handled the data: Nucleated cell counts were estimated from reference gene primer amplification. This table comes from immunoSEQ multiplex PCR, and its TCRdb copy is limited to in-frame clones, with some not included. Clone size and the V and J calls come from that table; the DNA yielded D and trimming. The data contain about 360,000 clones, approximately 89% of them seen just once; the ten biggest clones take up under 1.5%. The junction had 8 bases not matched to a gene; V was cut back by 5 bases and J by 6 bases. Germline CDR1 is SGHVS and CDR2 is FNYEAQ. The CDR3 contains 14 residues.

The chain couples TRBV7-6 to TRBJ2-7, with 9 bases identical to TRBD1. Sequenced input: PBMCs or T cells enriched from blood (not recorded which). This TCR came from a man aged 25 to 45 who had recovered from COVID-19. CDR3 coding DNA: TGTGCCAGCAGCACACCCGGGACAGGGCCCGAGCAGTACTTC. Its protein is CASSTPGTGPEQYF.